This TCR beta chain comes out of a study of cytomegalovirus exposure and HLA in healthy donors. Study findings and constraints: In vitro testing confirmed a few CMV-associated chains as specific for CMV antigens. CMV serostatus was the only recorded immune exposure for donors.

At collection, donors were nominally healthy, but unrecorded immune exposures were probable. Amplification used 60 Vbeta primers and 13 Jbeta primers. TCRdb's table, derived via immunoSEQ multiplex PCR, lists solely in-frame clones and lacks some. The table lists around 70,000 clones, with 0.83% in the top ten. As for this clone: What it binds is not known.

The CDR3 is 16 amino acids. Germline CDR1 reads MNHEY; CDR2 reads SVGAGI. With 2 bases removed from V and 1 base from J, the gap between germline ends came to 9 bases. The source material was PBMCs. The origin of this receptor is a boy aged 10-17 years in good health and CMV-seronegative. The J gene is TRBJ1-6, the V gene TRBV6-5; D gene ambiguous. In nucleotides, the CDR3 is TGTGCCAGCAGTTACGCGGGAGGGTCCTATAATTCACCCCTCCACTTT. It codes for CASSYAGGSYNSPLHF.